The 31 T cell receptor beta chains in this list originate from one sample, sequenced in a study of T cell responses to AZD1222 COVID-19 vaccine. Using immunoSEQ multiplex PCR, the repertoire was profiled, and TCRdb retains in-frame clones only, with some absent. The sample includes just over 90,000 clones, around 87% of them seen just once. The sample consisted of peripheral blood, taken 28 days after the second AZD1222 dose. These receptors were collected from an adult who received the AZD1222 COVID-19 vaccine.

V and J are TRBV7-2 and TRBJ2-1; a possible D gene is TRBD2 (6 bases). Germline assignment: CDR1 SGHTA and CDR2 FQGNSA. V lost 4 bases, J lost 6 bases, and 16 bases lay in between. The CDR3 runs to 15 residues. The DNA for the CDR3 is TGTGCCAGCAGCTCTTTGTTTTTCGGGGGCAATGAGCAGTTCTTC. Residues: CASSSLFFGGNEQFF.

This chain connects TRBV5-5 to TRBJ2-2, with 9 bases lining up with TRBD1. This CDR3 is 16 amino acids long. Per the germline V gene, CDR1 is SGHKS and CDR2 is YYEKEE (reference sequence). V gave up 6 bases and J gave up 4 bases; unmatched junction bases: 10. CDR3 loop: CASTRRDRASTGELFF. The CDR3 coding sequence is TGTGCCAGCACACGCCGGGACAGGGCCTCCACCGGGGAGCTGTTTTTT.

The genes are TRBV6-5 and TRBJ1-1; no clear D gene. Trimming stripped 0 bases from V and 0 bases from J, with 8 bases between. Germline CDR1 and CDR2: MNHEY and SVGAGI. The CDR3 runs to 15 residues. The CDR3 is CASSYSLNLNTEAFF. CDR3 bases: TGTGCCAGCAGTTACTCCCTGAACCTGAACACTGAAGCTTTCTTT.

The chain uses TRBV6-2 or TRBV6-3 and TRBJ1-5; 7 positions agree with TRBD1. The ends lost 5 bases at V and 7 bases at J; junction bases unmatched: 14. Germline V CDR1 and CDR2: MNHEY, SVGEGT. This CDR3 has 16 residues. CDR3 DNA sequence: TGTGCCAGCAGTAAACACTCACAGGGGTATGGGCAGCCCCAGCATTTT. Its translation is CASSKHSQGYGQPQHF.

The rearrangement links TRBV20-1 to TRBJ1-1, with unresolved D. The ends were cut back, 5 bases at V and 4 bases at J, with 8 bases in the middle. Germline CDR1 and CDR2: DFQATT and SNEGSKA (reference sequence). The CDR3 spans 11 residues. The CDR3 bases are TGCAGTGCTTTTCACCCCACTGAAGCTTTCTTT. Encoded protein: CSAFHPTEAFF.

This chain connects TRBV13 to TRBJ2-1, with D possibly being TRBD1 (6 bases). V lost 6 bases and J 1 base, leaving 16 bases between the germline ends. The V gene's germline CDR1 is PRHDT and CDR2 FYEKMQ (reference sequence). The CDR3 consists of 16 residues. The CDR3: CASRSTGSGSYNEQFF. The CDR3 DNA follows: TGTGCCAGCAGATCCACAGGGAGTGGGTCCTACAATGAGCAGTTCTTC.

This clone appeared once. This chain joins TRBV7-8 and TRBJ1-2; D call uncertain. The germline V gene has CDR1 SGHVS and CDR2 FQNEAQ. CDR3 size: 12 residues. V gave up 1 base and J gave up 6 bases, with 6 bases separating them. CDR3 sequence: CASSLGGNGYTF. DNA of the CDR3: TGTGCCAGCAGCTTAGGTGGAAATGGCTACACCTTC. Using reference TRBV7-8 and TRBJ1-2 for the parts outside the CDR3, the full variable domain is GAGVSQSPRYKVAKRGQDVALRCDPISGHVSLFWYQQALGQGPEFLTYFQNEAQLDKSGLPSDRFFAERPEGSVSTLKIQRTQQEDSAVYLCASSLGGNGYTFGSGTRLTVV.

CDR3 coding DNA: TGCGCCAGCAGCCAGATACAGGGGGCTGGGGCCAACGTCCTGACTTTC. It encodes CASSQIQGAGANVLTF. The chain carries TRBV5-1 and TRBJ2-6, with TRBD1 matching over 8 bases. V trimming: 4 bases; J trimming: 2 bases; junction bases outside the gene matches: 5. Germline V gene data show CDR1 as SGHRS and CDR2 as YFSETQ. This CDR3 spans 16 amino acids.

This clone was picked up one time. V and J are TRBV6-5 and TRBJ1-5, with D perhaps matching TRBD1 (6 bases). From germline, CDR1 is MNHEY and CDR2 SVGAGI. The CDR3 contains 14 residues. The germline V and J ends were trimmed by 7 bases and 6 bases, with 16 bases remaining between them. The CDR3 loop is CASTTAGGSQPQHF. The DNA of the CDR3 is TGTGCCAGCACGACGGCGGGGGGCAGTCAGCCCCAGCATTTT.

The chain carries TRBV3-1 (or the pseudogene TRBV3-2) and TRBJ2-1; possibly TRBD1 for D (5 bases). The CDR3 loop spans 14 amino acids. The germline V and J ends were trimmed by 2 bases and 9 bases, with 14 bases remaining between them. Per germline, CDR1 LGHDT and CDR2 YNNKEL (reference sequence). The CDR3 nucleotides are TGTGCCAGCAGCCAAACGGGCCATACAGGTGAGCAGTTCTTC. This encodes CASSQTGHTGEQFF.

This chain uses TRBV7-3 with TRBJ1-2; no clear D. The germline V gene has CDR1 SGHTA and CDR2 FQGTGA. The V gene lost 5 bases and the J gene lost 3 bases, with 13 bases spanning the gap. This CDR3 region has 14 residues. The DNA of the CDR3 is TGTGCCAGCAGCCGAGGTCCAGAGGACTATGGCTACACCTTC. This codes for CASSRGPEDYGYTF.

The chain employs TRBV30 and TRBJ1-3, with D perhaps matching TRBD1 (6 bases). Germline V CDR1 and CDR2: GTSNPN, SVGIG (reference sequence). The CDR3 extends over 16 amino acids. The V gene lost 2 bases and the J gene lost 3 bases, with 17 bases spanning the gap. As DNA, the CDR3 is TGTGCCTGGAGTTCAAGGGGGGTCGGCGGTGGAAACACCATATATTTT. As protein: CAWSSRGVGGGNTIYF.

The chain has TRBV3-1 (or the pseudogene TRBV3-2) and TRBJ2-3, with TRBD2 identical over 7 bases. From germline, CDR1 is LGHDT and CDR2 YNNKEL (reference sequence). The CDR3 has 16 residues. The J segment lost 4 bases and the V segment lost 0 bases, leaving 7 bases of the junction unmatched. CDR3 region: CASSQDLAGVSDTQYF. CDR3 coding DNA: TGTGCCAGCAGCCAAGATCTCGCGGGAGTTTCAGATACGCAGTATTTT.

The rearrangement joins TRBV12-5 to TRBJ1-4; possibly TRBD1 for D (6 bases). Looked up from germline, CDR1 is LGHNT and CDR2 is FRNRAP. Trimming left V 8 bases short and J 6 bases short, with 13 bases between. CDR3 length: 13 amino acids. This CDR3 is CASQGQYYEKLFF. The DNA for the CDR3 is TGTGCTAGTCAGGGACAATATTATGAAAAACTGTTTTTT.

The chain links TRBV3-1 (or the pseudogene TRBV3-2) to TRBJ1-1, with D unresolved. The V and J ends lost 6 bases and 3 bases respectively, with 14 bases between them. In germline, CDR1 is LGHDT, CDR2 YNNKEL (reference sequence). This CDR3 has 14 residues. CDR3 sequence reads: CASSGRVADTEAFF. The CDR3 DNA reads as TGTGCCAGCAGTGGGAGGGTAGCTGACACTGAAGCTTTCTTT.

The DNA for the CDR3 is TGTGCCAGTAGTCCGGGACACCTATACTCTGGGGCCAACGTCCTGACTTTC. Its protein is CASSPGHLYSGANVLTF. J is TRBJ2-6 and V is TRBV19; the D gene is possibly TRBD1 (6 bases). Trimming left V 5 bases short and J 0 bases short, with 14 bases between. The germline gives CDR1 LNHDA, CDR2 SQIVND (reference sequence). There are 17 residues in the CDR3.

The rearrangement links TRBV27 to TRBJ1-2, with 9 bases identical to TRBD1. The CDR3 sequence is 13 residues long. CDR1 is MNHEY, CDR2 SMNVEV, per germline (reference sequence). CDR3 loop: CVVGTGSLFGYTF. The CDR3 DNA is TGTGTGGTAGGGACAGGGTCATTGTTCGGCTACACCTTC.

CDR3 in amino acids: CAISGKLAGVPSDTQYF. The CDR3 nucleotides read TGTGCCATCAGTGGTAAATTGGCGGGAGTTCCCTCAGATACGCAGTATTTT. V gene TRBV10-3 combines with J gene TRBJ2-3, with 7 bases matching TRBD2. CDR1 and CDR2 (germline): ENHRY, SYGVKD. CDR3 size: 17 residues. With 4 bases clipped from V and 4 bases from J, the junction kept 14 bases outside the gene matches.

The chain employs TRBV24-1 and TRBJ1-2; TRBD1 might be the D (5 bases). The CDR3 loop spans 14 amino acids. Germline-derived CDR1 and CDR2 are KGHDR and SFDVKD. Trimming removed 4 bases from V and 1 base from J, with 9 bases in between. The CDR3 DNA reads as TGTGCCACCAGTGAAGCAGGGTATAACTATGGCTACACCTTC. Translating gives CATSEAGYNYGYTF.

The J gene is TRBJ2-7, the V gene TRBV11-2; D call uncertain. The CDR3 has 13 residues. The V end lost 5 bases, the J end lost 4 bases, and 12 bases lay between the germline ends. Per the germline V gene, CDR1 is SGHAT and CDR2 is FQNNGV. CDR3 sequence reads: CASSLRVGYEQYF. CDR3 DNA sequence: TGTGCCAGCAGCCTCCGGGTGGGTTACGAGCAGTACTTC.

The chain joins TRBV10-3 to TRBJ1-5, with D possibly being TRBD1 (5 bases). Deletions cut 3 bases from V and 5 bases from J, with 11 bases between. There are 14 residues in the CDR3. From germline, CDR1 is ENHRY and CDR2 SYGVKD. The DNA for the CDR3 is TGTGCCATCAGTGAAAGAAAACAGGATCAGCCCCAGCATTTT. Its protein is CAISERKQDQPQHF.

The CDR3 reads CASSPRQETQYF. CDR3 sequence (DNA): TGTGCCAGCTCACCACGTCAAGAGACCCAGTACTTC. The chain has TRBV18 and TRBJ2-5; D ambiguous. Germline-derived CDR1 and CDR2 are KGHSH and LQKENI. V was clipped by 1 base and J by 2 bases, with 2 bases between them. The CDR3 is 12 residues long.

The rearrangement uses TRBV5-1 and TRBJ2-2; D might be TRBD2 (6 bases). This CDR3 spans 16 amino acids. The germline V gene has CDR1 SGHRS and CDR2 YFSETQ. Trimming took 3 bases from V and 4 from J, leaving 16 bases between them. This CDR3 reads CASSSYTGVSTGELFF. Written as DNA, the CDR3 is TGCGCCAGCAGCTCTTACACGGGAGTGAGCACCGGGGAGCTGTTTTTT.

The chain combines TRBV9 with TRBJ1-3; D ambiguous. V was cut by 7 bases and J by 0 bases, with 8 bases left in between. The CDR3 is made up of 13 amino acids. Germline CDR1 is SGDLS and CDR2 is YYNGEE. The CDR3 spells CASSRDSGNTIYF. DNA for the CDR3: TGTGCCAGCTCCCGGGACTCTGGAAACACCATATATTTT. Based on the CDR3 plus reference TRBV9 and TRBJ1-3, the full variable domain is DSGVTQTPKHLITATGQRVTLRCSPRSGDLSVYWYQQSLDQGLQFLIQYYNGEERAKGNILERFSAQQFPDLHSELNLSSLELGDSALYFCASSRDSGNTIYFGEGSWLTVV.

The genes are TRBV2 and TRBJ1-1, with D uncertain. The CDR3 totals 11 residues. CDR1 and CDR2 from the germline V gene are SNHLY and FYNNEI. Deletions cut 5 bases from V and 3 bases from J, with 4 bases between. CDR3 in amino acids: CASSTHTEAFF. CDR3 DNA sequence: TGTGCCAGCAGTACGCACACTGAAGCTTTCTTT.

This clone has just one count. The chain is built from TRBV29-1 and TRBJ2-5; no clear D. Trimming took off 3 bases at V and 3 bases at J, with 8 bases between the two ends. In germline, CDR1 is SQVTM, CDR2 ANQGSEA. This CDR3 region has 12 residues. CDR3 bases: TGCAGCGTTGATATTGAGAAAGAGACCCAGTACTTC. Protein product: CSVDIEKETQYF.

The chain carries TRBV19 and TRBJ2-5; 7 bases map to TRBD1. Germline assignment: CDR1 LNHDA and CDR2 SQIVND (reference sequence). The length of the CDR3 is 13 residues. V shed 10 bases and J 8 bases; nucleotides not matched to a gene: 13. CDR3 DNA: TGTGCCACCGCACAGGGGCCTGCGTCTACCCAGTACTTC. Translated: CATAQGPASTQYF.

The gene calls are TRBV29-1 and TRBJ2-3, with D possibly called TRBD1 or TRBD2 (5 bases each). CDR3 length equals 16 residues. Germline loops: CDR1 SQVTM, CDR2 ANQGSEA. Trimming removed 4 bases from V and 3 bases from J, with 20 bases in between. As DNA, the CDR3 is TGCAGCGTTGCCGGGGCCGGGGCGTTCGGGACAGATACGCAGTATTTT. Translating gives CSVAGAGAFGTDTQYF.

The chain is built from TRBV30 and TRBJ1-4, with 10 bases lining up with TRBD1. Looked up from germline, CDR1 is GTSNPN and CDR2 is SVGIG (reference sequence). Germline trimming cut 2 bases from V and 8 bases from J; bases unmatched to any gene: 8. The CDR3 is 15 amino acids. The CDR3 nucleotides read TGTGCCTGGAGTTTCATGACAGGGGGCGGAGAAAAACTGTTTTTT. It specifies CAWSFMTGGGEKLFF.

The chain recombines TRBV5-4 with TRBJ2-5, with 7 bases aligning to TRBD1. With 3 bases clipped from V and 5 bases from J, the junction kept 7 bases outside the gene matches. CDR1 and CDR2 from the germline V gene are SGHNT and YYREEE (reference sequence). This CDR3 contains 14 residues. CDR3 protein: CASSSWDSRETQYF. CDR3 coding DNA: TGTGCCAGCAGCTCCTGGGACAGTCGGGAGACCCAGTACTTC.

The V and J genes are TRBV29-1 and TRBJ2-3; D gene ambiguous. CDR1 is SQVTM, CDR2 ANQGSEA, per germline. The V end lost 6 bases, the J end lost 1 base, and 14 bases lay between the germline ends. The CDR3 has 14 amino acids. The CDR3 bases are TGCAGCGTGTCGGGTGTGTGGGGCACAGATACGCAGTATTTT. As protein: CSVSGVWGTDTQYF.